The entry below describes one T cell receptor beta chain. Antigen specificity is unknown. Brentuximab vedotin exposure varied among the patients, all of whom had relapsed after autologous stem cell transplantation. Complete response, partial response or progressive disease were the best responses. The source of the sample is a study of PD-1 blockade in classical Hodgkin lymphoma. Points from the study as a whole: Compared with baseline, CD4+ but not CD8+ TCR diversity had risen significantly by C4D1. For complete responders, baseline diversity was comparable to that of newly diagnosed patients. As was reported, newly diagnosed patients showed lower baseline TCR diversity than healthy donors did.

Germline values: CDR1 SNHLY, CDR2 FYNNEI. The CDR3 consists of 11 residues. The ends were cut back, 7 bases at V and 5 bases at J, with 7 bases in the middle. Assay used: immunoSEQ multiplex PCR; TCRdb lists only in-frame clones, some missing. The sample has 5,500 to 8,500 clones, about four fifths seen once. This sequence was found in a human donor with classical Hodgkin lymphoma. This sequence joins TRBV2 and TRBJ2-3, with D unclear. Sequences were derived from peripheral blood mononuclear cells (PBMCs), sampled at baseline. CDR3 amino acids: CASNFRDTQYF. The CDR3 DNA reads TGTGCCAGCAATTTTAGAGATACGCAGTATTTT.